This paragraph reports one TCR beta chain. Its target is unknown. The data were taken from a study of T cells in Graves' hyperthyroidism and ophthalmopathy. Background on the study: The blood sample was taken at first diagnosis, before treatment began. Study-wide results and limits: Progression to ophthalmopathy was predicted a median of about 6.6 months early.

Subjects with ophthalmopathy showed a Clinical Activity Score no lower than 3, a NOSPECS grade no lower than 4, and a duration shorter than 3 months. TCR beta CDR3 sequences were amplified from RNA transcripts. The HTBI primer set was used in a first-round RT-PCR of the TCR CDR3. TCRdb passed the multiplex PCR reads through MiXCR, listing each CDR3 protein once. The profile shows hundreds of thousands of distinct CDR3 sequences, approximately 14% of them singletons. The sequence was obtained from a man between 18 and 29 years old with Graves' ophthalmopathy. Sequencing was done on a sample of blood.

CDR3 coding DNA: TGTGCCAGCAGCGCTCTCCCGGGACTGAAAGAGACCCAGTACTTC. Its protein is CASSALPGLKETQYF. J is TRBJ2-5 and V is TRBV7-9, with a possible D match to TRBD2 (6 bases). CDR3 size: 15 residues. Deletions cut 5 bases from V and 3 bases from J, with 16 bases between. In germline, CDR1 is SEHNR, CDR2 FQNEAQ (reference sequence).